This is a list of T cell receptor beta chains from one sample in a study of cytomegalovirus exposure and HLA in healthy donors. Produced via immunoSEQ multiplex PCR; TCRdb's table is partial and in-frame only. Its table records approximately 120,000 clones. The sample taken for sequencing was PBMCs. The receptors come from a woman aged 60-75 years in good health and CMV-seronegative. The CDR3 runs from the conserved cysteine through the conserved F or W.

j_call v_call cdr3_aa
TRBJ2-3 TRBV9 CASSVVGGASTDTQYF
TRBJ1-1 TRBV5-5 CASSSRVNTEAFF
TRBJ1-2 TRBV5-4 CASSLGTGGNYGYTF
TRBJ2-3 TRBV16 CASSQGGGSTDTQYF
TRBJ2-7 TRBV18 CASSPKGAEQYF
TRBJ2-6 TRBV27 CASSSGLAGGPSGANVLTF
TRBJ2-3 TRBV6-5 CASSRTSGITDTQYF
TRBJ2-7 TRBV10-2 CASSESFDSYEQYF
TRBJ1-5 TRBV16 CASSQTGTGGNQPQHF
TRBJ1-5 TRBV12-5 CASGLTPSNQPQHF
TRBJ1-4 TRBV5-6 CASSYSRNEKLFF
TRBJ2-3 TRBV7-9 CASSSPGELAGGVDTQYF
TRBJ1-1 TRBV7-8 CASSPPGRVGTEAFF
TRBJ2-1 TRBV9 CASSRTLPGLAENNEQFF
TRBJ1-5 TRBV19 CASSTLTGYRSNQPQHF
TRBJ1-1 TRBV6-1 CASTEDRPTEAFF
TRBJ2-1 TRBV18 CASSPLHNNEQFF
TRBJ1-1 TRBV28 CASSTPRTERTEAFF
TRBJ1-1 TRBV5-1 CASSLGGQNTEAFF
TRBJ2-3 TRBV15 CATNEDRGADTQYF
TRBJ2-6 TRBV7-9 CASNLDPHGANVLTF
TRBJ2-2 TRBV5-6 CASSTDRSRYTGELFF
NA TRBV25-1 CASSVLGSYEQYF
TRBJ2-7 TRBV6-6 CASSYSLTGISYEQYF
TRBJ1-3 TRBV29-1 CSVEVLGAYSGNTIYF
TRBJ2-4 TRBV28 CASGTRGANNIQYF
TRBJ2-2 TRBV7-3 CASSGTSGGTGELFF
TRBJ2-7 TRBV28 CASSSPGTGERNEQYF
TRBJ1-6 TRBV5-6 CASSLVGRGNSPLHF
TRBJ2-7 TRBV11-2 CASSVSYEQYF
TRBJ2-1 TRBV5-1 CASSLGQDSYNEQFF
TRBJ1-2 TRBV28 CASSLSPTGDYGYTF
TRBJ1-1 TRBV5-1 CASSSGQVNTEAFF
TRBJ2-1 TRBV27 CASSLSARDSLYNEQFF
TRBJ2-1 TRBV5-1 CASSFTGLAVNEQFF
TRBJ2-7 TRBV4-1 CASSQDQELYEQYF
TRBJ2-7 TRBV19 CASSNARGVYEQYF
TRBJ1-6 TRBV5-1 CASSPAGQQDSPLHF
TRBJ1-1 TRBV29-1 CSARRGTGTEAFF
TRBJ1-2 TRBV27 CASSMRGRGLGYTF
TRBJ1-2 TRBV5-4 CASSLAGGDGYTF
TRBJ1-5 TRBV19 CASSTHPGYSNQPQHF
TRBJ1-6 TRBV10-3 CAISGSGNSPLHF
TRBJ2-3 TRBV25-1 CASSLTGTDTQYF
TRBJ1-2 TRBV5-1 CASSLDPGGNYGYTF
TRBJ1-1 TRBV29-1 CSVARGTGNTEAFF
TRBJ1-1 TRBV2 CASDRVSNTEAFF
TRBJ2-3 TRBV7-9 CASSPLDTQYF
TRBJ2-4 TRBV7-9 CASSLDLQMIAKNIQYF
TRBJ2-7 TRBV5-6 CASSLAGSSEEQYF
TRBJ1-6 TRBV13 CASSFGGAPLTGSPLHF
TRBJ1-4 TRBV4-1 CASSQERMVKLFF
TRBJ2-3 TRBV7-9 CASSLFTAGARDTQYF
TRBJ2-3 TRBV2 CASSVGDSNTDTQYF
TRBJ1-1 TRBV6-6 CASSYSTGGTEAFF
TRBJ1-4 TRBV6-5 CASSSRDRERRGLFF
TRBJ2-3 TRBV2 CASSRLAGTDTQYF
TRBJ2-3 TRBV9 CASSGRQGPDTQYF
TRBJ1-1 TRBV2 CASSEGRDTEAFF